This T cell receptor beta chain derives from a study of T-cell reconstitution after alpha-beta-depleted transplantation in children. Unique molecular identifiers were used to barcode this TCRbeta library. TCRdb reanalysed the PCR reads using MiXCR and keeps one entry per CDR3 protein. Here the sample spans under 750,000 distinct CDR3 sequences, 20% to 25% being singletons. In its sample, this clonotype was seen many times. Its antigen is unknown. Study results and caveats: T-cell counts and diversity at one year following transplant were attributed mainly to newly produced T cells.

The TCR sequence derives from a boy in the first two years of life who had a stem cell transplant for acute myeloid leukemia, so the T cells may come from the graft donor. The source material was PBMCs, mostly from graft donor cells, sampled 360 days after TCRalphabeta/CD19-depleted stem cell transplant.

DNA for the CDR3: TGCAGTGCTAACCCCTGGACTAGCGTATTCTACGAGCAGTACGTC. Translating it yields CSANPWTSVFYEQYV. This sequence joins TRBV20-1 and TRBJ2-7; 9 bases match TRBD2. V was pared by 4 bases and J by 3 bases, with 10 bases of the junction left unmatched. Per germline, CDR1 DFQATT and CDR2 SNEGSKA (reference sequence). There are 15 residues in the CDR3.